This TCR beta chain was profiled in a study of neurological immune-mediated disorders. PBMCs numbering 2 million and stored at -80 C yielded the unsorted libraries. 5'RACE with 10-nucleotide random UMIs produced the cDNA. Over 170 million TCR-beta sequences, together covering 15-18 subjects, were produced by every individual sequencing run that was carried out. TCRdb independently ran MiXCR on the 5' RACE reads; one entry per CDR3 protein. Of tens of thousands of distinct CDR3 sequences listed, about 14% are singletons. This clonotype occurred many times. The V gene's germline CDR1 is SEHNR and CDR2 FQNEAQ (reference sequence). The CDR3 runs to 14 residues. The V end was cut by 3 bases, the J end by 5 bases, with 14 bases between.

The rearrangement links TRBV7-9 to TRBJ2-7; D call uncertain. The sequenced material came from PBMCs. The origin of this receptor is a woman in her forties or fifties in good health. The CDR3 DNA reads TGTGCCAGCAGCTTGTTTTCGGGTACCGACGAGCAGTACTTC. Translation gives CASSLFSGTDEQYF.